Listed here is a single T cell receptor (beta chain). The data originate from a study of CD8+CD57+ T cells in acquired aplastic anemia. Between the trimmed V and J ends, which lost 0 bases and 0 bases, there was a span of 7 bases. Germline assignment: CDR1 SGDLS and CDR2 YYNGEE. This CDR3 has 15 residues. Genomic DNA acted as the template from which TCR beta VDJ combination and CDR3 sequence profiling were carried out. TCRdb itself ran the reads through MiXCR, one entry per CDR3 protein. The data contain fewer than 100,000 distinct CDR3 sequences, 40% to 55% of them singletons. The chain couples TRBV9 to TRBJ1-3; D is uncertain. What was sequenced was sorted CD4+, CD8+, or CD8+CD57+ T cells (not recorded which) from PBMCs. The receptor comes from a human donor in good health, serving as a control. The chain's CDR3 is CASSVDSGSGNTIYF. In DNA, the CDR3 is TGTGCCAGCAGCGTAGATTCGGGCTCTGGAAACACCATATATTTT.